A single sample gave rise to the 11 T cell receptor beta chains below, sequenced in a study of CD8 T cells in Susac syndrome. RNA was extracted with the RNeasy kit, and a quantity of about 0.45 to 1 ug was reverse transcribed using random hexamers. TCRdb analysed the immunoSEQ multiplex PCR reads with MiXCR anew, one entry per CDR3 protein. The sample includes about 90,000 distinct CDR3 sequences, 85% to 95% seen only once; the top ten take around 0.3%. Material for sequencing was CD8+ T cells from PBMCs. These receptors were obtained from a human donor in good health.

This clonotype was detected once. CDR3: CASSQQGLTKNEQYF. CDR3 nucleotides: TGTGCCAGCAGCCAACAGGGTCTGACAAAAAACGAGCAGTACTTC. The gene calls are TRBV4-2 and TRBJ2-7, with D perhaps matching TRBD1 (5 bases). Germline CDR1 LGHNA, CDR2 YNFKEQ. Trimming shortened V by 2 bases and J by 5 bases, and 16 bases separated the two germline ends. The CDR3 consists of 15 residues.

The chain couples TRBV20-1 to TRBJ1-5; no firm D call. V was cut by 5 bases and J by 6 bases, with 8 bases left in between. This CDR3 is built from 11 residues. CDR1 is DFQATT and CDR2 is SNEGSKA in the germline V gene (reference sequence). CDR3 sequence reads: CSARPFQPQHF. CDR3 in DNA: TGCAGTGCTCGTCCGTTTCAGCCCCAGCATTTT.

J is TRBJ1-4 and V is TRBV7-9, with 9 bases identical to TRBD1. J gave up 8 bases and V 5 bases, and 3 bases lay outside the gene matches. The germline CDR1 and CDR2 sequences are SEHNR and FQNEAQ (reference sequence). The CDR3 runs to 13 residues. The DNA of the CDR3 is TGTGCCAGCAGCCCCACAGGGGGCGAAAAACTGTTTTTT. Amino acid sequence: CASSPTGGEKLFF.

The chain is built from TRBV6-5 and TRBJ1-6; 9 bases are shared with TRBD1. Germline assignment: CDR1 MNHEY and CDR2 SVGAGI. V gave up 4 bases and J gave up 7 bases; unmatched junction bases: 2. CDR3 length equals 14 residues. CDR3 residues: CASSWDRENSPLHF. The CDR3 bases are TGTGCCAGCAGTTGGGACAGGGAAAATTCACCCCTCCACTTT.

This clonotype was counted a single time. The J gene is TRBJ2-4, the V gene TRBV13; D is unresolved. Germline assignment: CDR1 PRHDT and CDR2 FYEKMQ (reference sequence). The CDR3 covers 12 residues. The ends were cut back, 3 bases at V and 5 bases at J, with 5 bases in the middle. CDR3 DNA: TGTGCCAGCAGCTTGTCCCAAAACATTCAGTACTTC. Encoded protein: CASSLSQNIQYF.

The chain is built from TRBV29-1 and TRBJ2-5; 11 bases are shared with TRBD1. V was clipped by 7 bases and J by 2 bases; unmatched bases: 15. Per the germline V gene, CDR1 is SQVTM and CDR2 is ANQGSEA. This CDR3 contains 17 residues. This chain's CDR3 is CSAGDRGSNPLQETQYF. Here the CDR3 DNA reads TGCAGCGCTGGGGACAGGGGGTCCAACCCCCTTCAAGAGACCCAGTACTTC.

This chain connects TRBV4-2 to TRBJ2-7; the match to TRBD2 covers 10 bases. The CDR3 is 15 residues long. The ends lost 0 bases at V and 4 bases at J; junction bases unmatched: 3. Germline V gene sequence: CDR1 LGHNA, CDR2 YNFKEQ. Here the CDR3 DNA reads TGTGCCAGCAGCCAAGAGGGTAGCGGGGGGTACGAGCAGTACTTC. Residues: CASSQEGSGGYEQYF.

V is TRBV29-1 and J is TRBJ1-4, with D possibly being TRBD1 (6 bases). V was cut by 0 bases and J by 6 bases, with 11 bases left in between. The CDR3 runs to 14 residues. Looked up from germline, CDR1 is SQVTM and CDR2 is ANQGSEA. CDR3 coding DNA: TGCAGCGTTGAAGACGGGAGGGGGGATGAAAAACTGTTTTTT. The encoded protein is CSVEDGRGDEKLFF.

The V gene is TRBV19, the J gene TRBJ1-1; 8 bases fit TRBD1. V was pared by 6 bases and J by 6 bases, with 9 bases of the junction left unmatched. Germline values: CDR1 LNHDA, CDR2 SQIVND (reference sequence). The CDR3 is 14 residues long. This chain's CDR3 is CASSRTGKSSEAFF. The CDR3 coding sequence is TGTGCCAGTAGCAGGACAGGGAAAAGTTCTGAAGCTTTCTTT.

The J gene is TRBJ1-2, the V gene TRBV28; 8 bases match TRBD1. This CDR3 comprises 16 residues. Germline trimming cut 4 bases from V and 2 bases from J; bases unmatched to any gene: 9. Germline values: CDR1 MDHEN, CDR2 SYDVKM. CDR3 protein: CASSSGTGPLNYGYTF. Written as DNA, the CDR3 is TGTGCCAGCAGTTCCGGGACAGGCCCCCTCAACTATGGCTACACCTTC.

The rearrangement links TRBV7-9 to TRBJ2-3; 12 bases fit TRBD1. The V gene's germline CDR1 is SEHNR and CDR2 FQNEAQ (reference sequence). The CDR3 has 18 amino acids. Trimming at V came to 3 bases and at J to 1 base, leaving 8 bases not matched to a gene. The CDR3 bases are TGTGCCAGCAGCTTCCTCGGGACAGGGGGCTCCGGCACAGATACGCAGTATTTT. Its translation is CASSFLGTGGSGTDTQYF.